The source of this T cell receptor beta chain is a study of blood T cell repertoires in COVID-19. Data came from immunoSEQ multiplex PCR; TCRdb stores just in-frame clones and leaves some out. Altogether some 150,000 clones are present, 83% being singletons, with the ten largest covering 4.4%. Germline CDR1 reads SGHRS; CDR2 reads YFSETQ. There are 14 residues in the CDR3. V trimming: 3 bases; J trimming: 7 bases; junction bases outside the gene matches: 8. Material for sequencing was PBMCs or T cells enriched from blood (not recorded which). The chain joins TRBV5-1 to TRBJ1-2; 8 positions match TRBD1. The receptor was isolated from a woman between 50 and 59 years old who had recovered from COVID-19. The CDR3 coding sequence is TGCGCCAGCAGCTCGGCCCAGGGGGCATCTGGCTACACCTTC. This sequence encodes CASSSAQGASGYTF.